Each of the 9 T cell receptor beta chains below was sequenced from the same sample in a study of blood T cells in healthy people across ages. It was with a sample-barcoded 5' primer and a J-beta primer mix that a second PCR of roughly 7 to 11 cycles was run. Each CDR3 protein gets one entry after TCRdb re-called the 5' RACE reads with MiXCR. The sample has 900,000 to 950,000 distinct CDR3 sequences, 25% to 35% seen once. These sequences were also reported in another study, on T cells of mothers and their children.

Sequenced material: blood. The receptors stem from a woman aged 40 to 50 in good health.

The V call is TRBV28, the J call TRBJ2-2, with TRBD2 identical over 8 bases. The germline CDR1 and CDR2 sequences are MDHEN and SYDVKM. With V trimmed by 7 bases and J by 2 bases, 9 bases remained unmatched. The CDR3 spans 16 residues. CDR3 protein: CASTLPGGPNTGELFF. CDR3 nucleotides: TGTGCCAGCACTCTGCCGGGGGGGCCTAACACCGGGGAGCTGTTTTTT.

In regard to this clonotype: At one end, the junction sequence differs from germline, possibly due to a read error. The chain uses TRBV4-2 and TRBJ2-5; D may match TRBD1 or TRBD2 (6 bases each). The CDR3 is 21 amino acids. Germline V gene data show CDR1 as LGHNA and CDR2 as YNFKEQ. The CDR3 here is CASSQDPTRTQGGGEQEIQYF. Written as DNA, the CDR3 is TGTGCCAGCAGCCAAGATCCCACCCGGACACAGGGTGGAGGGGAGCAAGAGATCCAGTACTTC.

Ten or more counts support this clonotype. The rearrangement links TRBV5-4 to TRBJ2-5, with 7 positions matching TRBD2. Germline trimming cut 3 bases from V and 3 bases from J; bases unmatched to any gene: 8. CDR1 and CDR2 (germline): SGHNT, YYREEE (reference sequence). The CDR3 length is 15 residues. CDR3 region: CASSSREDKKETQYF. The CDR3, as DNA: TGTGCCAGCAGCTCCCGGGAGGACAAAAAAGAGACCCAGTACTTC.

This clonotype was seen only a few times. This chain uses TRBV12-3 or TRBV12-4 with TRBJ1-1; D is unclear. Trimming removed 4 bases from V and 6 bases from J, with 18 bases in between. The CDR3 runs 15 residues. CDR3 nucleotides: TGTGCCAGCAGTTCTCAGACCCTAGCTGGGGCTGAAGCTTTCTTT. It yields the protein CASSSQTLAGAEAFF.

The table lists this clonotype with a few counts. This chain joins TRBV20-1 and TRBJ2-6; D is unclear. With 3 bases removed from V and 0 bases from J, the gap between germline ends came to 9 bases. The germline V gene encodes CDR1 DFQATT and CDR2 SNEGSKA (reference sequence). The CDR3 totals 15 residues. DNA for the CDR3: TGCAGTGCTAGTACAGCCCTCTCTGGGGCCAACGTCCTGACTTTC. Its protein is CSASTALSGANVLTF.

Many counts were recorded for this clonotype. The V and J genes are TRBV29-1 and TRBJ1-1; D is ambiguous. The CDR3 has 11 amino acids. Trimming stripped 4 bases from V and 11 bases from J, with 14 bases between. Germline-derived CDR1 and CDR2 are SQVTM and ANQGSEA. CDR3 protein: CSVVIFAEAFF. CDR3 sequence (DNA): TGCAGCGTTGTCATCTTCGCCGAGGCTTTCTTT.

In its sample, this clonotype was seen many times. V is TRBV28 and J is TRBJ2-6; perhaps TRBD1 as D (6 bases). The CDR3 has 15 amino acids. Trimming removed 4 bases from V and 2 bases from J, with 9 bases in between. CDR1 and CDR2 (germline): MDHEN, SYDVKM. The CDR3 sequence is CASSSAGAGANVLTF. The DNA for the CDR3 is TGTGCCAGCAGTTCCGCAGGGGCTGGGGCCAACGTCCTGACTTTC.

The chain recombines TRBV25-1 with TRBJ2-1, with 7 bases fitting TRBD2. Germline V gene data show CDR1 as MGHDK and CDR2 as SYGVNS. Trimming removed 4 bases from V and 8 bases from J; junction bases left unmatched: 11. The CDR3 extends over 15 amino acids. CDR3 amino acids: CASSATGTTRHEQFF. CDR3 DNA: TGTGCCAGCAGTGCGACCGGGACTACTCGACATGAGCAGTTCTTC.

The chain carries TRBV6-6 and TRBJ2-3; 7 bases map to TRBD2. CDR1 is MNHNY, CDR2 SVGAGI, per germline (reference sequence). V dropped 7 bases and J dropped 9; count of bases not matched to a gene: 16. The CDR3 covers 15 residues. The CDR3 DNA reads as TGTGCCAGCACCCCATTACTAGCGAGGACCTCGACGCAGTATTTT. Translation gives CASTPLLARTSTQYF.